The 14 T cell receptor beta chains reported below all come from one sample, sequenced in a study of cytomegalovirus exposure and HLA in healthy donors. PCR was performed using 60 Vbeta and 13 Jbeta primers. Using immunoSEQ multiplex PCR, the repertoire was profiled, and TCRdb retains in-frame clones only, with some absent. The sample holds under 300,000 clones, approximately 84% seen once. Sequencing used PBMCs. These receptors were obtained from a middle-aged woman in good health and CMV-seropositive.

The chain links TRBV6-1 to TRBJ2-7; perhaps TRBD2 as D (6 bases). The germline gives CDR1 MNHNS, CDR2 SASEGT. V was cut by 7 bases and J by 0 bases, with 16 bases left in between. The CDR3 spans 15 residues. The CDR3 DNA sequence: TGTGCCAGCATCGCAAAGGTTAGCGGCTCCTACGAGCAGTACTTC. Translation: CASIAKVSGSYEQYF.

The CDR3 DNA is TGTGCCAGCAGTTACTCAGACAGGGTCATGAACACTGAAGCTTTCTTT. Its translation is CASSYSDRVMNTEAFF. The chain combines TRBV6-5 with TRBJ1-1, with 7 bases aligning to TRBD1. Germline V gene data show CDR1 as MNHEY and CDR2 as SVGAGI. Germline trimming cut 0 bases from V and 0 bases from J; bases unmatched to any gene: 4. The CDR3 loop spans 16 amino acids.

The V call is TRBV2, the J call TRBJ2-1; no definite D call. Germline CDR1 reads SNHLY; CDR2 reads FYNNEI. Trimming pared 3 bases from V and 7 bases from J, leaving 16 bases between. This CDR3 contains 15 residues. The CDR3 region is CASSDLVISTNEQFF. The DNA of the CDR3 is TGTGCCAGCAGTGATTTGGTCATTTCCACTAATGAGCAGTTCTTC.

The gene calls are TRBV27 and TRBJ1-2; tentative D call: TRBD1 (6 bases). Trimming removed 7 bases from V and 7 bases from J, with 16 bases in between. CDR1 and CDR2 from the germline V gene are MNHEY and SMNVEV (reference sequence). CDR3 length equals 13 residues. CDR3 sequence reads: CASTPRGATGYTF. The CDR3 region has the DNA TGTGCCAGCACCCCACGGGGGGCCACTGGCTACACCTTC.

This sequence joins TRBV11-2 and TRBJ2-2; D gene uncertain. Germline-derived CDR1 and CDR2 are SGHAT and FQNNGV. The CDR3 extends over 13 amino acids. V dropped 2 bases and J dropped 3 bases, with 4 bases sitting between them. The CDR3 reads CASSLRDTGELFF. The CDR3 DNA sequence: TGTGCCAGCAGCTTACGGGACACCGGGGAGCTGTTTTTT. Filled out from reference TRBV11-2 and TRBJ2-2, the complete variable domain reads EAGVAQSPRYKIIEKRQSVAFWCNPISGHATLYWYQQILGQGPKLLIQFQNNGVVDDSQLPKDRFSAERLKGVDSTLKIQPAKLEDSAVYLCASSLRDTGELFFGEGSRLTVL.

The DNA of the CDR3 is TGTGCCACTACCGGTAGCTCCTACGAGCAGTACTTC. Protein sequence: CATTGSSYEQYF. The chain recombines TRBV27 with TRBJ2-7; D call uncertain. The V gene lost 10 bases and the J gene lost 0 bases, with 10 bases spanning the gap. Germline V gene sequence: CDR1 MNHEY, CDR2 SMNVEV (reference sequence). The CDR3 runs to 12 residues.

The rearrangement joins TRBV7-3 to TRBJ2-2; 7 nucleotides line up with TRBD2. V shed 2 bases, J shed 5 bases, and the junction held 14 bases outside the gene matches. Germline loops: CDR1 SGHTA, CDR2 FQGTGA. The length of the CDR3 is 18 residues. CDR3 nucleotide sequence: TGTGCCAGCAGCTTATCCCTAGCGGACGCCGTAGGGACCGGGGAGCTGTTTTTT. As protein: CASSLSLADAVGTGELFF.

The genes are TRBV10-1 and TRBJ2-3; 9 bases match TRBD2. CDR1 WNHNN and CDR2 SYGVQD come from the germline V gene (reference sequence). V lost 2 bases and J lost 4; bases outside the gene matches: 7. This CDR3 spans 16 amino acids. The CDR3 reads CASSEVAGEGADTQYF. For the CDR3, the DNA is TGCGCCAGCAGTGAGGTAGCGGGAGAAGGGGCAGATACGCAGTATTTT.

The gene calls are TRBV28 and TRBJ2-7, with D hard to call. CDR3 length equals 20 residues. The germline CDR1 and CDR2 sequences are MDHEN and SYDVKM. The germline V and J ends were trimmed by 1 base and 4 bases, with 29 bases remaining between them. The CDR3 sequence: CASSLSPPVPRGRLVYEQYF. CDR3 coding DNA: TGTGCCAGCAGTTTATCCCCTCCCGTCCCGCGCGGCCGTCTAGTGTACGAGCAGTACTTC.

This rearrangement joins TRBV19 to TRBJ2-2; the match to TRBD2 covers 14 bases. Looked up from germline, CDR1 is LNHDA and CDR2 is SQIVND (reference sequence). The junction had 10 bases not matched to a gene; V was cut back by 4 bases and J by 6 bases. This CDR3 contains 18 residues. CDR3 sequence reads: CASSTPGLAGVKAGELFF. The CDR3 region has the DNA TGTGCCAGTAGTACTCCGGGACTAGCGGGAGTTAAGGCCGGGGAGCTGTTTTTT.

J is TRBJ2-7 and V is TRBV29-1; 8 bases are shared with TRBD1. The CDR3 runs 12 residues. CDR1 is SQVTM and CDR2 is ANQGSEA in the germline V gene. V shed 7 bases and J 2 bases; nucleotides not matched to a gene: 4. DNA of the CDR3: TGCAGCGCCCGGACAGGGACCTACGAGCAGTACTTC. It codes for CSARTGTYEQYF.

The gene calls are TRBV9 and TRBJ2-7; the match to TRBD1 covers 9 bases. The trim removed 2 bases at V and 3 bases at J, leaving 6 bases unmatched. Germline assignment: CDR1 SGDLS and CDR2 YYNGEE. The CDR3 runs 15 residues. This CDR3 is CASSVSGDRVYEQYF. CDR3 nucleotide sequence: TGTGCCAGCAGCGTCTCCGGGGACAGGGTCTACGAGCAGTACTTC.

The chain has TRBV7-2 and TRBJ1-2, with D hard to call. This CDR3 contains 12 residues. V lost 2 bases, J lost 1 base, and 2 bases lay in between. CDR1 SGHTA and CDR2 FQGNSA come from the germline V gene. The CDR3, as DNA: TGTGCCAGCAGCTTACTTAACTATGGCTACACCTTC. This encodes CASSLLNYGYTF.

This sequence joins TRBV20-1 and TRBJ1-1; no definite D call. Germline V gene data show CDR1 as DFQATT and CDR2 as SNEGSKA (reference sequence). With 6 bases removed from V and 0 bases from J, the gap between germline ends came to 5 bases. This CDR3 has 11 amino acids. The CDR3 region is CSADMNTEAFF. CDR3 coding DNA: TGCAGTGCAGACATGAACACTGAAGCTTTCTTT.